This T cell receptor (beta chain) was recorded in a study of blood T cells in healthy people across ages. With 2 bases removed from V and 4 bases from J, the gap between germline ends came to 14 bases. Germline CDR1 is SGDLS and CDR2 is YYNGEE. The CDR3 spans 15 residues. It was with a sample-barcoded 5' primer and a J-beta primer mix that a second PCR of about 6 to 12 cycles was run. TCRdb used MiXCR to reprocess the 5' RACE reads, holding one entry per CDR3 protein. There are about 1.1 million distinct CDR3 sequences in the sample; more than 30% occur only once, and approximately 14% lies in the top ten. Individuals who donated were healthy Caucasians from Russia aged 6 to 90.

This receptor was obtained from a man aged 18 to 30 in good health. J is TRBJ2-3 and V is TRBV9, with D uncertain. Sequenced input: blood. The CDR3 sequence: CASSVAPLLADTQYF. In DNA form, the CDR3 reads TGTGCCAGCAGCGTGGCCCCCCTCTTGGCAGATACGCAGTATTTT.